This is a list of T cell receptor beta chains from one sample in a study of Ad26.COV2.S vaccination and SARS-CoV-2 variants. The protocol was immunoSEQ multiplex PCR, while the TCRdb copy is restricted to in-frame clones and leaves out a portion. The repertoire holds some 500,000 clones, with 80% to 90% as singletons. The starting material was peripheral blood, obtained in a trial of Ad26.COV2.S vaccine versus placebo. These receptor sequences come from a person between 18 and 59 years old who received the Ad26.COV2.S COVID-19 vaccine or a placebo. The conserved cysteine and the conserved F or W are not part of the CDR3 here. Each record gives: J gene, V gene, CDR3 protein.

J: TRBJ2-4
V: TRBV10-3
CDR3: AIRQGGENIQY

J: TRBJ2-3
V: TRBV3-1/TRBV3-2
CDR3: ASSRSAGGDTQY

J: TRBJ2-6
V: TRBV24-1
CDR3: ATSDRGGSGANVLT

J: TRBJ1-2
V: TRBV5-1
CDR3: ASNPGRAYGYT

J: TRBJ2-7
V: TRBV6-1
CDR3: ASSAKYLSASGTVAYEQY

J: TRBJ1-2
V: TRBV10-3
CDR3: ASVRVGAQEGYT

J: TRBJ2-5
V: TRBV7-3
CDR3: ASSLDPQVTQY

J: TRBJ1-3
V: TRBV7-2
CDR3: ASSTRDSGNTIY

J: TRBJ2-2
V: TRBV6-4
CDR3: ASSRTSGSGTGELF

J: TRBJ2-3
V: TRBV6-5
CDR3: ASSYSAATDTQY

J: TRBJ1-5
V: TRBV27
CDR3: ASSPRSHIQPQH

J: TRBJ2-5
V: TRBV18
CDR3: ASSRSQETQY

J: TRBJ1-1
V: TRBV5-1
CDR3: ASRLQGEAF

J: TRBJ2-2
V: TRBV27
CDR3: ASSLLGTSGNTGELF

J: TRBJ1-6
V: TRBV4-1
CDR3: ASSHKPGTGFSPLH

J: TRBJ2-7
V: TRBV2
CDR3: ASRFHGREQY

J: TRBJ1-2
V: TRBV2
CDR3: ASSEAGYGYT

J: TRBJ2-1
V: TRBV5-1
CDR3: ASSPPSSYNEQF

J: TRBJ1-4
V: TRBV30
CDR3: AWSEGGQGGEKLF

J: TRBJ1-4
V: TRBV5-6
CDR3: ASSLWGANEKLF

J: TRBJ1-2
V: TRBV4-1
CDR3: ASSRSPNAQGRDYGYT

J: TRBJ2-2
V: TRBV2
CDR3: ASSERGRLVTGELF

J: TRBJ1-4
V: TRBV29-1
CDR3: SGRWGPPSEKLF

J: TRBJ2-5
V: TRBV2
CDR3: ASEETGREETQY

J: TRBJ1-1
V: TRBV5-4
CDR3: ASSVGVMNTEAF

J: TRBJ2-2
V: TRBV11-2
CDR3: ASSARTSGGTGELF

J: TRBJ1-1
V: TRBV6-5
CDR3: ASRLHGTVNTEAF

J: TRBJ1-5
V: TRBV30
CDR3: AWSITGINQPQH